The 2 T cell receptor beta chains below were found in one sample sequenced in a study of blood T cell repertoires in COVID-19. Only in-frame clones appear in the TCRdb table, and some are missing; sequencing was by immunoSEQ multiplex PCR. Here the sample spans hundreds of thousands of clones, roughly nine tenths being singletons. Material: PBMCs or T cells enriched from blood (not recorded which). The receptors derive from a man aged 30 to 45 who had recovered from COVID-19.

The V call is TRBV5-5, the J call TRBJ1-3; D uncertain. The ends were cut back, 1 base at V and 0 bases at J, with 5 bases in the middle. Germline V gives CDR1 SGHKS, CDR2 YYEKEE (reference sequence). The CDR3 contains 14 residues. CDR3 sequence reads: CASSLTGSGNTIYF. CDR3 bases: TGTGCCAGCAGCTTGACGGGCTCTGGAAACACCATATATTTT.

V usage is TRBV19 and J usage is TRBJ2-7; D may be TRBD1 (5 bases). Trimming took off 1 base at V and 5 bases at J, with 15 bases between the two ends. The CDR3 runs 15 residues. CDR1 is LNHDA, CDR2 SQIVND, per germline (reference sequence). The CDR3, as DNA: TGTGCCAGTAGTATAGCCCCTGTCAGGGCCCACGAGCAGTACTTC. Protein sequence: CASSIAPVRAHEQYF.